These T cell receptor beta chains were read from a single sample in a study of T cell responses to AZD1222 COVID-19 vaccine. Clones were sequenced by immunoSEQ multiplex PCR, and TCRdb holds only the in-frame ones, with some missing. Of approximately 180,000 clones detected, around 93% appear once; the ten largest clones hold more than 0.85%. The material was peripheral blood, obtained 28 days after the second dose of the MenACWY control vaccine. Source of these receptors: an adult who received the MenACWY meningococcal vaccine as a control. The conserved cysteine and the conserved F or W are not part of the CDR3 here.

J gene: TRBJ1-1; V gene: TRBV12-3/TRBV12-4; CDR3 protein: ATLQGLTEAF
J gene: TRBJ2-3; V gene: TRBV19; CDR3 protein: ASSHGRGDTQY
J gene: TRBJ2-2; V gene: TRBV24-1; CDR3 protein: ATSAGTTGAGELF
J gene: TRBJ1-5; V gene: TRBV10-3; CDR3 protein: AISEGGGNQPQH
J gene: TRBJ2-1; V gene: TRBV30; CDR3 protein: AWSPAGGPNEQF
J gene: TRBJ1-1; V gene: TRBV4-3; CDR3 protein: ASSRTGGTEAF
J gene: TRBJ1-1; V gene: TRBV19; CDR3 protein: ASSIEGTGRVAF
J gene: TRBJ1-2; V gene: TRBV19; CDR3 protein: ASSGRPANYGYT
J gene: TRBJ1-1; V gene: TRBV13; CDR3 protein: ASSFRPTTNTEAF
J gene: TRBJ2-7; V gene: TRBV7-2; CDR3 protein: ASSSYVRTVEQY
J gene: TRBJ1-1; V gene: TRBV4-1; CDR3 protein: ASSPPGTGQTEAF
J gene: TRBJ1-5; V gene: TRBV30; CDR3 protein: AWSGGGGQPQH
J gene: TRBJ1-5; V gene: TRBV19; CDR3 protein: ASSPRAANQPQH
J gene: TRBJ1-6; V gene: TRBV7-2; CDR3 protein: ASSQPRAHNSPLH
J gene: TRBJ2-1; V gene: TRBV18; CDR3 protein: ASSPQFLRSAEGSDYNEQF
J gene: TRBJ2-1; V gene: TRBV2; CDR3 protein: ASSLLRNNEQF
J gene: TRBJ1-3; V gene: TRBV12-3/TRBV12-4; CDR3 protein: ASSFNSGNTIY
J gene: TRBJ2-7; V gene: TRBV5-1; CDR3 protein: ASSHGQGSYEQY
J gene: TRBJ1-2; V gene: TRBV5-6; CDR3 protein: ASRSGLTQGYT
J gene: TRBJ1-1; V gene: TRBV19; CDR3 protein: ASSDWRIDTEAF
J gene: TRBJ1-5; V gene: TRBV7-2; CDR3 protein: ASSYGSLFSNQPQH
J gene: TRBJ2-5; V gene: TRBV30; CDR3 protein: AWGVGSAVKTQY
J gene: TRBJ2-6; V gene: TRBV6-5; CDR3 protein: ASSLNSGANVLT
J gene: TRBJ1-2; V gene: TRBV4-2; CDR3 protein: ASSQDTSSNYGYT
J gene: TRBJ1-4; V gene: TRBV5-5; CDR3 protein: ASSFGQISTNEKLF
J gene: TRBJ2-1; V gene: TRBV27; CDR3 protein: ASRRYSGGNNEQF
J gene: TRBJ2-7; V gene: TRBV4-3; CDR3 protein: ASSQDDPTTFGGSYEQY
J gene: TRBJ1-5; V gene: TRBV28; CDR3 protein: ASSLGQPQH
J gene: TRBJ1-5; V gene: TRBV5-1; CDR3 protein: ASSLNRVGYSNQPQH
J gene: TRBJ1-1; V gene: TRBV30; CDR3 protein: AWTLHRGNTEAF
J gene: TRBJ2-5; V gene: TRBV5-1; CDR3 protein: ASSLLYQETQY
J gene: TRBJ1-4; V gene: TRBV30; CDR3 protein: AWSPGGSQNEKLF
J gene: TRBJ1-2; V gene: TRBV6-4; CDR3 protein: ASSDSYGYT
J gene: TRBJ2-7; V gene: TRBV18; CDR3 protein: ASSPSILGYEQY
J gene: TRBJ2-3; V gene: TRBV18; CDR3 protein: ASSLAGTDTQY
J gene: TRBJ1-2; V gene: TRBV7-2; CDR3 protein: ASSPGQGMLVYGYT
J gene: TRBJ1-1; V gene: TRBV19; CDR3 protein: ASSISPNTEAF
J gene: TRBJ2-2; V gene: TRBV11-2; CDR3 protein: ASSTDWNTGELF
J gene: TRBJ1-1; V gene: TRBV4-1; CDR3 protein: ASNSFSTVNTEAF
J gene: TRBJ2-7; V gene: TRBV19; CDR3 protein: ASSINRFYEQY
J gene: TRBJ1-2; V gene: TRBV18; CDR3 protein: ASSPRGGQGTYGYT
J gene: TRBJ2-7; V gene: TRBV28; CDR3 protein: ASSGRASGTYEQY
J gene: TRBJ1-1; V gene: TRBV29-1; CDR3 protein: SVMTRRNTEAF
J gene: TRBJ1-1; V gene: TRBV6-2/TRBV6-3; CDR3 protein: ASSTSGHMNTEAF
J gene: TRBJ1-2; V gene: TRBV6-1; CDR3 protein: ASSEGQGALAFGYT
J gene: TRBJ1-4; V gene: TRBV28; CDR3 protein: ASSPRVGGGSRKLF
J gene: TRBJ1-1; V gene: TRBV5-6; CDR3 protein: ASSLERSYMNTEAF
J gene: TRBJ1-2; V gene: TRBV5-4; CDR3 protein: ASSSTENYGYT
J gene: TRBJ2-1; V gene: TRBV7-3; CDR3 protein: ASSSSEEQF
J gene: TRBJ2-7; V gene: TRBV19; CDR3 protein: ASTTPGAGPDEQY
J gene: TRBJ2-3; V gene: TRBV11-2; CDR3 protein: ASSALLAGAQDTQY
J gene: TRBJ1-2; V gene: TRBV5-4; CDR3 protein: ASSPPGANYGYT
J gene: TRBJ2-2; V gene: TRBV19; CDR3 protein: ASSPSRGAGDTGELF
J gene: TRBJ1-1; V gene: TRBV7-8; CDR3 protein: ASSESRVDTEAF